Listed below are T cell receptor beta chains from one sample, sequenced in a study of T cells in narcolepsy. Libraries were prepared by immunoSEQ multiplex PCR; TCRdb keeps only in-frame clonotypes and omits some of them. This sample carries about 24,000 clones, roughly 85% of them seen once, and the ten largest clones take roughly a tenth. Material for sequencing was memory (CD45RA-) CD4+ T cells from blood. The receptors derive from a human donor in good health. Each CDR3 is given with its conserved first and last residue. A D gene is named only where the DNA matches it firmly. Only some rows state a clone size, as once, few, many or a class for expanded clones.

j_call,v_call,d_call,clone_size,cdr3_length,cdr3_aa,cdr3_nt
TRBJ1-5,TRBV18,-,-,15,CASSLGQHFNQPQHF,TGTGCCAGCTCACTGGGTCAGCATTTCAATCAGCCCCAGCATTTT
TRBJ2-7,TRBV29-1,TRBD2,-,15,CSAAQAGAVASEQYF,TGCAGCGCCGCTCAAGCGGGAGCAGTCGCCTCCGAGCAGTACTTC
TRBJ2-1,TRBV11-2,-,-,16,CASSPIRGSSYNEQFF,TGTGCCAGCAGCCCAATCCGGGGGAGCTCCTACAATGAGCAGTTCTTC
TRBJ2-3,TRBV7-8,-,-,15,CASSSKRGDTDTQYF,TGTGCCAGCAGCTCAAAACGAGGAGACACAGATACGCAGTATTTT
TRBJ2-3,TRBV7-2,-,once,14,CASSPLTLTDTQYF,TGTGCCAGCAGCCCACTCACCCTCACAGATACGCAGTATTTT
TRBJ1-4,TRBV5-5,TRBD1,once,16,CASSSRQGAGNEKLFF,TGTGCCAGCAGCTCACGACAGGGGGCCGGTAATGAAAAACTGTTTTTT
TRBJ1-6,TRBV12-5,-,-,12,CASGPSFPPLHF,TGTGCTAGTGGTCCTTCCTTTCCACCCCTCCACTTT
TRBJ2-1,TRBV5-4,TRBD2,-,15,CASSFGREVYNEQFF,TGTGCCAGCAGCTTCGGGCGGGAGGTATACAATGAGCAGTTCTTC
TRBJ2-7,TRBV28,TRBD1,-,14,CASSSQGTSYEQYF,TGTGCCAGCAGTTCACAGGGGACCTCCTACGAGCAGTACTTC
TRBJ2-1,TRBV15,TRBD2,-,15,CATSREASGRHEQFF,TGTGCCACCAGTCGGGAGGCTAGCGGGAGACATGAGCAGTTCTTC
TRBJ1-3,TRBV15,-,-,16,CATSKLTGSSGNTIYF,TGTGCCACCAGCAAACTGACGGGAAGCTCTGGAAACACCATATATTTT
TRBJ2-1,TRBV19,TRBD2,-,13,CASRVTGGNEQFF,TGTGCCAGTAGGGTAACGGGGGGCAATGAGCAGTTCTTC
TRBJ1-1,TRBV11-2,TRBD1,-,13,CASSLVRDREAFF,TGTGCCAGCAGCTTAGTCCGGGACAGGGAAGCTTTCTTT
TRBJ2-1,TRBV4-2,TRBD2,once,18,CASSQVSSGRSSYNEQFF,TGTGCCAGCAGCCAGGTTTCGAGCGGGAGGAGCTCCTACAATGAGCAGTTCTTC
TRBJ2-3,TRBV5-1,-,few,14,CASGGALSTDTQYF,TGCGCCAGCGGGGGCGCCCTTAGCACAGATACGCAGTATTTT
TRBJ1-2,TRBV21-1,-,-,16,CASSNRTGRKRKGYTF,TGTGCCAGCAGCAACCGGACAGGGAGGAAACGGAAAGGCTACACCTTC
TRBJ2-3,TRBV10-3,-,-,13,CAISDQGTDTQYF,TGTGCCATCAGTGACCAGGGCACAGATACGCAGTATTTT
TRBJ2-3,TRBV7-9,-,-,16,CASSLVVGGPSDTQYF,TGTGCCAGCAGCTTAGTAGTGGGAGGCCCCTCGGATACGCAGTATTTT
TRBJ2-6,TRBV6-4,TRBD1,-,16,CATSGTGGPGANVLTF,TGTGCCACATCCGGGACAGGGGGCCCTGGGGCCAACGTCCTGACTTTC
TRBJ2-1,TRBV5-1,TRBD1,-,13,CASSYTPGQTKFF,TGCGCCAGCAGCTATACGCCGGGACAGACTAAGTTCTTC
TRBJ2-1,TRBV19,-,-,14,CASSISQKYNEQFF,TGTGCCAGTAGTATTTCGCAGAAGTACAATGAGCAGTTCTTC
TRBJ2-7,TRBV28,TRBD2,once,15,CASSALAGGRDEQYF,TGTGCCAGCAGCGCTCTGGCGGGAGGGCGCGACGAGCAGTACTTC
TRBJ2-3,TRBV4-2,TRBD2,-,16,CASSDTSGSGTDTQYF,TGTGCCAGCAGCGACACTAGCGGGAGCGGAACAGATACGCAGTATTTT
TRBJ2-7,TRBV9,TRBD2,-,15,CASSVGGGRTYEQYF,TGTGCCAGCAGCGTAGGTGGCGGGAGAACCTACGAGCAGTACTTC
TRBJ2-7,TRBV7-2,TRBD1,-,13,CASSPGQGKGQYF,TGTGCCAGCAGCCCCGGACAGGGGAAAGGGCAGTACTTC
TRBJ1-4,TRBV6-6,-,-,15,CASSYSGATNEKLFF,TGTGCCAGCAGTTACTCAGGTGCAACTAATGAAAAACTGTTTTTT
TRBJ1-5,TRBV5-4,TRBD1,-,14,CASSSGQGEQPQHF,TGTGCCAGCAGCTCGGGACAGGGTGAACAGCCCCAGCATTTT
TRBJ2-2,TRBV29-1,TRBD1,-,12,CSVIGGFGELFF,TGCAGCGTTATAGGGGGCTTCGGGGAGCTGTTTTTT
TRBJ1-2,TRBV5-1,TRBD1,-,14,CASSGTGRGDGYTF,TGCGCCAGCAGCGGGACAGGCAGAGGAGATGGCTACACCTTC
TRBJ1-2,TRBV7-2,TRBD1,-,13,CASRGQGAGGYTF,TGTGCCAGCAGAGGACAGGGGGCTGGAGGCTACACCTTC
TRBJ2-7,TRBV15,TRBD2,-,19,CATSREEPPGLAGVREQYF,TGTGCCACCAGCAGAGAGGAGCCCCCCGGACTAGCGGGAGTGAGGGAGCAGTACTTC
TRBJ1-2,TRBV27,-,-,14,CASSSSPGPYGYTF,TGTGCCAGCAGTTCAAGTCCAGGTCCTTATGGCTACACCTTC
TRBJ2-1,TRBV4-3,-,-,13,CASSQGLYNEQFF,TGCGCCAGCAGCCAGGGACTTTACAATGAGCAGTTCTTC
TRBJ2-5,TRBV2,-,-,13,CASSLKNQETQYF,TGTGCCAGCAGTCTGAAAAACCAAGAGACCCAGTACTTC
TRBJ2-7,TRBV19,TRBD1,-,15,CASSTGDRLSYEQYF,TGTGCCAGTAGTACTGGGGACAGACTCTCCTACGAGCAGTACTTC
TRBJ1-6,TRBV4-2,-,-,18,CASSQDKRVGGHNSPLHF,TGTGCCAGCAGCCAAGATAAGCGGGTTGGAGGGCATAATTCACCCCTCCACTTT